This passage covers 19 T cell receptor beta chains from one sample sequenced in a study of T-cell memory formation after mild COVID-19. TCRdb independently ran MiXCR on the 5' RACE reads; one entry per CDR3 protein. Of about 240,000 distinct CDR3 sequences in the sample, roughly 9.4% are singletons; the top ten hold around a fifth. Material for sequencing was PBMCs or a T cell subset sorted from them (not recorded which). These receptors were taken from a man between 18 and 35 years old who had mild COVID-19 (a few samples of this study predate the infection). Cell type and time point are not known.

This clonotype occurred a few times. This rearrangement joins TRBV7-6 to TRBJ1-1; D unresolved. Germline V gives CDR1 SGHVS, CDR2 FNYEAQ. Trimming took off 1 base at V and 2 bases at J, with 14 bases between the two ends. The CDR3 is 16 amino acids. The CDR3 region has the DNA TGTGCCAGCAGCTTAGATTTCGGGGAGGGAAACACTGAAGCTTTCTTT. Translated, it gives CASSLDFGEGNTEAFF. Full variable domain (remainder filled in from reference TRBV7-6 and TRBJ1-1): GAGVSQSPRYKVTKRGQDVALRCDPISGHVSLYWYRQALGQGPEFLTYFNYEAQQDKSGLPNDRFSAERPEGSISTLTIQRTEQRDSAMYRCASSLDFGEGNTEAFFGQGTRLTVV.

The rearrangement uses TRBV11-3 and TRBJ2-3, with D possibly matching TRBD2 (5 bases). V lost 5 bases and J 2 bases, leaving 17 bases between the germline ends. CDR1 and CDR2 (germline): SGHNT, YENEEA. The CDR3 has 16 residues. The CDR3 loop reads CASSPGKRVPTDTQYF. Written as DNA, the CDR3 is TGTGCCAGCAGCCCGGGAAAAAGGGTCCCCACAGATACGCAGTATTTT.

This clonotype occurred a few times. The chain uses TRBV7-2 and TRBJ2-5; D gene uncertain. The CDR3 spans 13 residues. Trimming removed 1 base from V and 7 bases from J, with 10 bases in between. The germline V gene encodes CDR1 SGHTA and CDR2 FQGNSA. DNA for the CDR3: TGTGCCAGCAGCTTAGAGGGTCCAGGGACCCAGTACTTC. Translation gives CASSLEGPGTQYF.

There are a few counts of this clonotype. The J gene is TRBJ2-3, the V gene TRBV5-1, with 12 bases aligning to TRBD1. The CDR3 is made up of 14 amino acids. Germline CDR1 is SGHRS and CDR2 is YFSETQ. V was pared by 4 bases and J by 9 bases, with 6 bases of the junction left unmatched. The CDR3 nucleotides are TGCGCCAGCAGCGCCGGGACAGGGGGCGGGACGCAGTATTTT. Amino acids: CASSAGTGGGTQYF. Filled out from reference TRBV5-1 and TRBJ2-3, the complete variable domain reads KAGVTQTPRYLIKTRGQQVTLSCSPISGHRSVSWYQQTPGQGLQFLFEYFSETQRNKGNFPGRFSGRQFSNSRSEMNVSTLELGDSALYLCASSAGTGGGTQYFGPGTRLTVL.

This clonotype was seen only a few times. CDR3 coding DNA: TGTGCCAGCAGTCCCTCAGGGACAGGAACCTACGAGCAGTACTTC. Translation: CASSPSGTGTYEQYF. This chain joins TRBV6-5 and TRBJ2-7; 8 bases match TRBD1. CDR1 and CDR2 from the germline V gene are MNHEY and SVGAGI. The CDR3 is 15 residues long. J gave up 2 bases and V 5 bases, and 8 bases lay outside the gene matches.

This clonotype was observed a single time. In DNA form, the CDR3 reads TGTGCCAGCAGCTTGGGGGGGACAGATAAGCAGTACGTC. It codes for CASSLGGTDKQYV. The V and J genes are TRBV5-5 and TRBJ2-7, with 7 bases matching TRBD1. The CDR3 contains 13 residues. CDR1 is SGHKS and CDR2 is YYEKEE in the germline V gene (reference sequence). Losses at the gene ends were 0 bases for V and 8 bases for J; bases not matched to a gene: 5.

This clonotype was counted ten times or more. This chain links TRBV6-2 or TRBV6-3 with TRBJ2-3; TRBD2 is a possible D gene (5 bases). The CDR3 is made up of 15 amino acids. Per germline, CDR1 MNHEY and CDR2 SVGEGT. V was pared by 1 base and J by 0 bases, with 8 bases between. Here the CDR3 reads CASSYWRVSTDTQYF. CDR3 DNA sequence: TGTGCCAGCAGTTACTGGCGGGTTAGCACAGATACGCAGTATTTT.

The CDR3 sequence is CASSLWNRLNTEAFF. The DNA of the CDR3 is TGCGCCAGCAGCTTGTGGAACAGACTGAACACTGAAGCTTTCTTT. The rearrangement joins TRBV5-1 to TRBJ1-1; D is ambiguous. V lost 1 base to trimming and J lost 0 bases, with 10 bases between them. Germline lookup yields CDR1 SGHRS and CDR2 YFSETQ. The CDR3 has 15 amino acids. The entire variable domain, with the rest obtained from reference TRBV5-1 and TRBJ1-1, is as follows: KAGVTQTPRYLIKTRGQQVTLSCSPISGHRSVSWYQQTPGQGLQFLFEYFSETQRNKGNFPGRFSGRQFSNSRSEMNVSTLELGDSALYLCASSLWNRLNTEAFFGQGTRLTVV.

J is TRBJ2-1 and V is TRBV28; D is ambiguous. The CDR3 length is 14 residues. V gave up 10 bases and J gave up 1 base, with 14 bases separating them. Germline lookup yields CDR1 MDHEN and CDR2 SYDVKM. The chain's CDR3 is CAISELVSYNEQFF. CDR3 nucleotides: TGTGCCATCTCCGAACTGGTTTCCTACAATGAGCAGTTCTTC. Full variable domain (remainder filled in from reference TRBV28 and TRBJ2-1): DVKVTQSSRYLVKRTGEKVFLECVQDMDHENMFWYRQDPGLGLRLIYFSYDVKMKEKGDIPEGYSVSREKKERFSLILESASTNQTSMYLCAISELVSYNEQFFGPGTRLTVL.

The V and J genes are TRBV4-3 and TRBJ1-1; D might be TRBD1 (6 bases). Germline V gene lookup returns CDR1 LGHNA and CDR2 YSLEER. V was clipped by 4 bases and J by 1 base, with 10 bases between them. This CDR3 contains 14 residues. This CDR3 is CASSPDSWNTEAFF. In DNA, the CDR3 is TGCGCCAGCAGCCCGGACAGTTGGAACACTGAAGCTTTCTTT.

The rearrangement links TRBV19 to TRBJ2-3; D is ambiguous. V lost 4 bases, J lost 2 bases, and 13 bases lay in between. Per the germline V gene, CDR1 is LNHDA and CDR2 is SQIVND (reference sequence). This CDR3 spans 15 amino acids. The CDR3 reads CASSRSRTFTDTQYF. The CDR3 coding sequence is TGTGCCAGTAGTAGATCCCGGACGTTCACAGATACGCAGTATTTT. The complete variable domain, with remaining parts taken from reference TRBV19 and TRBJ2-3, reads DGGITQSPKYLFRKEGQNVTLSCEQNLNHDAMYWYRQDPGQGLRLIYYSQIVNDFQKGDIAEGYSVSREKKESFPLTVTSAQKNPTAFYLCASSRSRTFTDTQYFGPGTRLTVL.

The chain is built from TRBV5-1 and TRBJ1-1, with D possibly being TRBD1 (5 bases). V was cut by 4 bases and J by 0 bases, with 16 bases left in between. In germline, CDR1 is SGHRS, CDR2 YFSETQ. This CDR3 region has 16 residues. CDR3 sequence (DNA): TGCGCCAGCAGCCGGGGTGGAGCAGGGATGAACACTGAAGCTTTCTTT. Amino acids: CASSRGGAGMNTEAFF.

This clonotype was seen more than once but under ten times. This chain connects TRBV24-1 to TRBJ2-5; D could derive from TRBD1 or TRBD2 (5 bases each). The germline V gene has CDR1 KGHDR and CDR2 SFDVKD. The CDR3 consists of 14 residues. The V gene lost 5 bases and the J gene lost 3 bases, with 12 bases spanning the gap. CDR3 sequence: CATSGPGREETQYF. CDR3 DNA sequence: TGTGCCACCAGTGGTCCGGGACGGGAAGAGACCCAGTACTTC.

The sample holds a few counts of this clonotype. This chain connects TRBV3-1 to TRBJ1-5; D is possibly TRBD1 (6 bases). From germline, CDR1 is LGHDT and CDR2 YNNKEL (reference sequence). The germline V and J ends were trimmed by 4 bases and 7 bases, with 14 bases remaining between them. The length of the CDR3 is 14 residues. CDR3 nucleotides: TGTGCCAGCAGCCGAGTTCCAGGGGCCCAGCCCCAGCATTTT. Amino acids: CASSRVPGAQPQHF.

The V call is TRBV29-1, the J call TRBJ2-3; D gene unclear. Germline values: CDR1 SQVTM, CDR2 ANQGSEA. V dropped 2 bases and J dropped 2 bases, with 5 bases sitting between them. The CDR3 has 12 amino acids. The CDR3 loop is CSVEWDTDTQYF. Here the CDR3 DNA reads TGCAGCGTTGAATGGGACACAGATACGCAGTATTTT.

This clonotype came up a few times. The CDR3 DNA is TGTGCCAGCAGCTGGGGGGGGCTCTATGGCTACACCTTC. Its translation: CASSWGGLYGYTF. This chain joins TRBV28 and TRBJ1-2; the D gene is possibly TRBD1 (6 bases). The CDR3 is 13 amino acids. Trimming left V 6 bases short and J 4 bases short, with 12 bases between. Germline CDR1 is MDHEN and CDR2 is SYDVKM.

This clonotype was detected a few times. The genes are TRBV5-1 and TRBJ2-5; D ambiguous. The CDR3 is made up of 13 amino acids. The germline V gene encodes CDR1 SGHRS and CDR2 YFSETQ. Trimming took 5 bases from V and 7 from J, leaving 15 bases between them. The chain's CDR3 is CASRERASGTQYF. As DNA, the CDR3 is TGCGCCAGCAGAGAACGCGCCTCGGGGACCCAGTACTTC.

This clonotype turned up a few times. This chain links TRBV12-3 or TRBV12-4 with TRBJ1-4; D is uncertain. The CDR3 has 15 amino acids. Trimming pared 4 bases from V and 10 bases from J, leaving 19 bases between. This chain's CDR3 is CASSSDGPKRRKLFF. The CDR3 nucleotides are TGTGCCAGCAGTTCTGACGGCCCTAAGAGAAGAAAACTGTTTTTT.

This clonotype was seen a few times. V gene TRBV20-1 combines with J gene TRBJ2-2, with D maybe TRBD1 (5 bases). V dropped 7 bases and J dropped 1 base, with 13 bases sitting between them. The germline V gene encodes CDR1 DFQATT and CDR2 SNEGSKA (reference sequence). The CDR3 runs to 14 residues. This CDR3 is CSVIDSQNTGELFF. CDR3 DNA sequence: TGCAGTGTCATAGACAGCCAGAACACCGGGGAGCTGTTTTTT.